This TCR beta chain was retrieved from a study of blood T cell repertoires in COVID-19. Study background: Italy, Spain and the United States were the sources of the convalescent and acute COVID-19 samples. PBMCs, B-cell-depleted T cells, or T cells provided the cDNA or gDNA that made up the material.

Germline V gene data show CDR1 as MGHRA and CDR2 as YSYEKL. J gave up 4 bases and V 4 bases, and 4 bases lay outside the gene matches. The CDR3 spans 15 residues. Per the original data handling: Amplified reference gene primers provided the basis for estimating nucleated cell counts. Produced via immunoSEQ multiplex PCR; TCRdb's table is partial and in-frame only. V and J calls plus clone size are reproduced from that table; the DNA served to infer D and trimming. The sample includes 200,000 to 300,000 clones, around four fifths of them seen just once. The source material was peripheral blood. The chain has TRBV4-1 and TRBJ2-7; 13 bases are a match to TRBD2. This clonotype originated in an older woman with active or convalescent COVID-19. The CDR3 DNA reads TGCGCCAGCAGCCCGTTGACTAGCGGGAGGTACGAGCAGTACTTC. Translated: CASSPLTSGRYEQYF.